The 28 T cell receptor beta chains below were found in one sample sequenced in a study of T cell repertoires in cytomegalovirus infection. TCRdb independently ran MiXCR on the reads; one entry per CDR3 protein. The sample lists roughly 500,000 distinct CDR3 sequences; 25% to 35% were seen once. What these receptors recognize is not known. The sequencing used cultured PBMCs, collected from culture after CMV antigen stimulation. The receptors derive from a human donor in good health (CMV status not recorded). Some clones in this sample may be carry-over from other donors' samples.

The CDR3 sequence: CASSQELNSYEQYV. DNA of the CDR3: TGCGCCAGCAGCCAAGAACTGAACTCCTACGAGCAGTACGTC. This chain connects TRBV4-1 to TRBJ2-7; D gene uncertain. V dropped 0 bases and J dropped 0 bases, with 6 bases sitting between them. Germline V lookup: CDR1 MGHRA, CDR2 YSYEKL. The CDR3 extends over 14 amino acids.

This clonotype was observed a few times. This chain uses TRBV7-2 with TRBJ2-5; TRBD1 matches 9 bases. Germline assignment: CDR1 SGHTA and CDR2 FQGNSA. There are 18 residues in the CDR3. V lost 2 bases to trimming and J lost 0 bases; unmatched junction nucleotides: 10. In DNA, the CDR3 is TGTGCCAGCAGCTTACCTCATACAGGGGGCCCGTACCAAGAGACCCAGTACTTC. This codes for CASSLPHTGGPYQETQYF.

The chain combines TRBV28 with TRBJ2-1; 7 positions match TRBD2. CDR1 is MDHEN and CDR2 is SYDVKM in the germline V gene. V shed 7 bases, J shed 2 bases, and the junction held 11 bases outside the gene matches. The CDR3 totals 16 residues. The CDR3 bases are TGTGCCAGCATGCGCGGGAGTGCCCTAACCTACAATGAGCAGTTCTTC. The encoded protein is CASMRGSALTYNEQFF.

The chain employs TRBV30 and TRBJ1-6; TRBD1 is a possible D gene (5 bases). The germline gives CDR1 GTSNPN, CDR2 SVGIG (reference sequence). This CDR3 is built from 14 residues. V dropped 0 bases and J dropped 8 bases, with 11 bases sitting between them. CDR3 in DNA: TGTGCCTGGAGTGTACGGGGGAGGGATTCACCCCTCCACTTT. Amino acids: CAWSVRGRDSPLHF.

The chain couples TRBV7-8 to TRBJ2-7; 7 bases map to TRBD2. The CDR3 loop spans 14 amino acids. V gave up 7 bases and J gave up 5 bases; unmatched junction bases: 11. In germline, CDR1 is SGHVS, CDR2 FQNEAQ. In nucleotides, the CDR3 is TGTGCCAGCACTCAGCGGGGCAACTTCAACGAGCAGTACTTC. Its protein is CASTQRGNFNEQYF.

Only a few counts were recorded for this clonotype. The rearrangement uses TRBV11-2 and TRBJ2-7, with 7 positions matching TRBD1. CDR3 size: 14 residues. Germline CDR1 SGHAT, CDR2 FQNNGV. The trim removed 5 bases at V and 1 base at J, leaving 5 bases unmatched. Written as DNA, the CDR3 is TGTGCCAGCAGCATAACGACAGGGTCCTACGAGCAGTACTTC. Amino acids: CASSITTGSYEQYF.

This clonotype occurred a few times. The V and J genes are TRBV12-3 or TRBV12-4 and TRBJ2-4; 15 positions agree with TRBD2. V shed 1 base, J shed 1 base, and the junction held 11 bases outside the gene matches. This CDR3 spans 21 amino acids. CDR3: CASSLDRRTSGRAGAKNIQYF. CDR3 bases: TGTGCCAGCAGTTTAGATCGAAGGACTAGCGGGAGGGCCGGTGCCAAAAACATTCAGTACTTC.

The chain employs TRBV6-1 and TRBJ2-7; D uncertain. Trimming removed 6 bases at V and 2 bases at J, with 17 bases between. Germline CDR1 reads MNHNS; CDR2 reads SASEGT. CDR3 length: 15 amino acids. DNA for the CDR3: TGTGCCAGCAGCCCAGGACCAGAATTAACCTACGAGCAGTACGTC. It specifies CASSPGPELTYEQYV.

The CDR3 DNA sequence: TGTGCCAGCAGCGTAGAGGAAGAGACCCAGTACTTC. Translation gives CASSVEEETQYF. V gene TRBV9 combines with J gene TRBJ2-5; D unresolved. Between the trimmed V and J ends, which lost 0 bases and 3 bases, there was a span of 3 bases. The CDR3 spans 12 residues. CDR1 SGDLS and CDR2 YYNGEE come from the germline V gene.

This rearrangement joins TRBV6-8 to TRBJ2-1; D is perhaps TRBD1 (5 bases). The CDR3 is made up of 14 amino acids. Looked up from germline, CDR1 is MNHGY and CDR2 is SAAAGT. V lost 7 bases and J 5 bases, leaving 15 bases between the germline ends. CDR3 sequence (DNA): TGTGCCAGCATCAGAAGGGGTTCTAACAATGAGCAGTTCTTC. Residues: CASIRRGSNNEQFF.

Many counts were recorded for this clonotype. The chain carries TRBV11-2 and TRBJ2-1, with no clear D. Trimming cost V 8 bases and J 0 bases, with 14 bases left between them. The CDR3 totals 15 residues. CDR1 SGHAT and CDR2 FQNNGV come from the germline V gene. CDR3 bases: TGTGCCAGCCGCACGCTGCCGAGCTCCTACAATGAGCAGTTCTTC. Translation: CASRTLPSSYNEQFF.

This clonotype was detected a few times. This chain links TRBV11-2 with TRBJ2-1, with D perhaps given as TRBD1 or TRBD2 (5 bases each). CDR1 SGHAT and CDR2 FQNNGV come from the germline V gene. Trimming removed 3 bases from V and 5 bases from J, with 17 bases in between. The CDR3 runs 16 residues. CDR3 protein: CASSFLITGTDNEQFF. In DNA, the CDR3 is TGTGCCAGCAGCTTCCTTATTACCGGGACCGACAATGAGCAGTTCTTC.

The chain carries TRBV12-3 or TRBV12-4 and TRBJ1-5; possibly TRBD1 for D (6 bases). This CDR3 has 14 amino acids. Trimming took off 6 bases at V and 3 bases at J, with 12 bases between the two ends. The DNA for the CDR3 is TGTGCCAGCAGCGACGGACAGTACAATCAGCCCCAGCATTTT. Translating it yields CASSDGQYNQPQHF.

The chain combines TRBV6-2 or TRBV6-3 with TRBJ1-5; 7 nucleotides agree with TRBD1. Germline V gene sequence: CDR1 MNHEY, CDR2 SVGEGT. The CDR3 has 17 amino acids. V gave up 6 bases and J gave up 0 bases; unmatched junction bases: 11. The CDR3 is CASSGQAERYSNQPQHF. The CDR3 DNA follows: TGTGCCAGCAGCGGACAGGCCGAGCGCTATAGCAATCAGCCCCAGCATTTT.

The V call is TRBV7-9, the J call TRBJ2-1, with D perhaps matching TRBD1 (5 bases). The length of the CDR3 is 12 residues. The germline V gene has CDR1 SEHNR and CDR2 FQNEAQ (reference sequence). The V and J ends lost 4 bases and 15 bases respectively, with 16 bases between them. CDR3 protein: CASSWSGAFRFF. The CDR3 coding sequence is TGTGCCAGCAGCTGGTCTGGGGCGTTTCGGTTCTTC.

This clonotype was recorded many times. This rearrangement joins TRBV7-2 to TRBJ1-6; D is undetermined. CDR1 is SGHTA, CDR2 FQGNSA, per germline. The CDR3 covers 15 residues. The ends were cut back, 5 bases at V and 0 bases at J, with 8 bases in the middle. The CDR3 DNA reads TGTGCCAGCAGCGGACGGAGCTCCTATAATTCACCCCTCCACTTT. Translated: CASSGRSSYNSPLHF.

There are many counts of this clonotype. V is TRBV7-2 and J is TRBJ2-3; no definite D call. The CDR3 extends over 12 amino acids. V was clipped by 3 bases and J by 2 bases, with 3 bases between them. CDR1 is SGHTA, CDR2 FQGNSA, per germline. This CDR3 reads CASSFHTDTQYF. As DNA, the CDR3 is TGTGCCAGCAGCTTCCACACAGATACGCAGTATTTT. The full variable domain, rest sourced from reference TRBV7-2 and TRBJ2-3, is GAGVSQSPSNKVTEKGKDVELRCDPISGHTALYWYRQSLGQGLEFLIYFQGNSAPDKSGLPSDRFSAERTGGSVSTLTIQRTQQEDSAVYLCASSFHTDTQYFGPGTRLTVL.

This clonotype was detected only a few times. The J gene is TRBJ2-7, the V gene TRBV29-1; TRBD2 agrees at 7 bases. Germline V gene sequence: CDR1 SQVTM, CDR2 ANQGSEA. Trimming cost V 3 bases and J 6 bases; bases outside gene matches: 17. CDR3 length equals 16 residues. CDR3 sequence: CSVEPSMAGAPGEQYF. CDR3 nucleotide sequence: TGCAGCGTTGAGCCATCCATGGCGGGAGCCCCCGGCGAGCAGTACTTC.

The chain is built from TRBV19 and TRBJ1-2; no clear D. The V and J ends lost 6 bases and 4 bases respectively, with 18 bases between them. The CDR3 has 15 amino acids. Germline V gives CDR1 LNHDA, CDR2 SQIVND (reference sequence). The chain's CDR3 is CASSQKGGDSYGYTF. As DNA, the CDR3 is TGTGCCAGTAGCCAAAAAGGCGGGGATAGCTATGGCTACACCTTC.

The V and J genes are TRBV12-3 or TRBV12-4 and TRBJ2-4; possibly TRBD2 for D (7 bases). This CDR3 has 14 amino acids. V was cut by 6 bases and J by 6 bases, with 15 bases left in between. In DNA form, the CDR3 reads TGTGCCAGCAGCGTGGGGGGGCAGGGAAACATTCAGTACTTC. Residues: CASSVGGQGNIQYF.

V is TRBV6-4 and J is TRBJ2-3; 11 bases are a match to TRBD1. The V gene end was trimmed by 4 bases and the J gene end by 6 bases; junction bases not matched to a gene: 6. Looked up from germline, CDR1 is MRHNA and CDR2 is SNTAGT. This CDR3 has 15 residues. CDR3 bases: TGTGCCAGCAGTGTTGGACAGGGGGCGGCTGATACGCAGTATTTT. This translates into CASSVGQGAADTQYF.

The rearrangement joins TRBV24-1 to TRBJ1-4; D not resolved. The V gene's germline CDR1 is KGHDR and CDR2 SFDVKD. This CDR3 has 13 residues. Deletions cut 12 bases from V and 1 base from J, with 11 bases between. In nucleotides, the CDR3 is TGTGCCGCTCAAGACGGAACTAATGAAAAACTGTTTTTT. Residues: CAAQDGTNEKLFF.

J is TRBJ2-2 and V is TRBV7-2; weak D call: TRBD2 (6 bases). Germline values: CDR1 SGHTA, CDR2 FQGNSA. Trimming removed 1 base at V and 6 bases at J, with 12 bases between. CDR3 length: 15 residues. This CDR3 reads CASSLDGSGAGELFF. For the CDR3, the DNA is TGTGCCAGCAGCTTAGACGGGAGTGGAGCCGGGGAGCTGTTTTTT.

The chain links TRBV7-2 to TRBJ1-1; D is undetermined. Germline V gene data show CDR1 as SGHTA and CDR2 as FQGNSA. This CDR3 spans 14 amino acids. Trimming shortened V by 1 base and J by 0 bases, and 6 bases separated the two germline ends. The CDR3 region has the DNA TGTGCCAGCAGCTTAGATACATTGAACACTGAAGCTTTCTTT. Translating gives CASSLDTLNTEAFF.

This clonotype was observed at least ten times. V gene TRBV7-3 combines with J gene TRBJ2-5; 13 bases are a match to TRBD2. With V trimmed by 3 bases and J by 5 bases, 0 bases remained unmatched. The germline V gene encodes CDR1 SGHTA and CDR2 FQGTGA. The CDR3 loop spans 14 amino acids. CDR3: CASSLGLAGETQYF. CDR3 bases: TGTGCCAGCAGCTTGGGACTAGCGGGGGAGACCCAGTACTTC.

With regard to this clonotype: At one of its ends the junction is not consistent with the germline gene, which may arise from a read error. The chain couples TRBV20-1 to TRBJ1-3, with D tentatively TRBD1 (5 bases). CDR1 and CDR2 from the germline V gene are DFQATT and SNEGSKA (reference sequence). The CDR3 extends over 13 amino acids. CDR3 DNA sequence: TGCAGTGCTGCACCCGGGACTGGGAACACCATATATTTT. As protein: CSAAPGTGNTIYF.

This clonotype was seen a few times. V and J are TRBV11-2 and TRBJ2-5; no firm D call. There are 13 residues in the CDR3. Trimming took 0 bases from V and 7 from J, leaving 9 bases between them. Germline CDR1 reads SGHAT; CDR2 reads FQNNGV. The CDR3 region has the DNA TGTGCCAGCAGCTTAGACCAAGTGGGGACCCAGTACTTC. Translation gives CASSLDQVGTQYF.

The genes are TRBV10-3 and TRBJ2-1, with TRBD2 identical over 11 bases. The CDR3 has 15 residues. V lost 6 bases, J lost 7 bases, and 8 bases stayed unmatched. CDR1 and CDR2 (germline): ENHRY, SYGVKD. The CDR3, as DNA: TGTGCCATCAGCATCACTAGCGGGAGTGAGAATGAGCAGTTCTTC. It specifies CAISITSGSENEQFF.